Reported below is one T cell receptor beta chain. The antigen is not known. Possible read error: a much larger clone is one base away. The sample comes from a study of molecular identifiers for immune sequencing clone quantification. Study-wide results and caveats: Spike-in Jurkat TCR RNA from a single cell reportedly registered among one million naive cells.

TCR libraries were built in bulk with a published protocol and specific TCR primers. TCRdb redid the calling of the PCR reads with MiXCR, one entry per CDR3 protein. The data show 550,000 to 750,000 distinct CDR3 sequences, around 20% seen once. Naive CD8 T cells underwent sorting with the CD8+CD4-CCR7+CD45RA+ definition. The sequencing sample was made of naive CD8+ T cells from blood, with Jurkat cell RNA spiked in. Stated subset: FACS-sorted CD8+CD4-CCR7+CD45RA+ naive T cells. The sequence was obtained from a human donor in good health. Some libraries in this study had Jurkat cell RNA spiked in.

CDR3 residues: CASSGTGTGAYGQYF. CDR3 DNA sequence: TGTGCCAGCAGTGGTACCGGGACAGGCGCCTACGGGCAGTACTTC. The chain employs TRBV12-3 or TRBV12-4 and TRBJ2-7, with 8 bases matching TRBD1. This CDR3 comprises 15 residues.